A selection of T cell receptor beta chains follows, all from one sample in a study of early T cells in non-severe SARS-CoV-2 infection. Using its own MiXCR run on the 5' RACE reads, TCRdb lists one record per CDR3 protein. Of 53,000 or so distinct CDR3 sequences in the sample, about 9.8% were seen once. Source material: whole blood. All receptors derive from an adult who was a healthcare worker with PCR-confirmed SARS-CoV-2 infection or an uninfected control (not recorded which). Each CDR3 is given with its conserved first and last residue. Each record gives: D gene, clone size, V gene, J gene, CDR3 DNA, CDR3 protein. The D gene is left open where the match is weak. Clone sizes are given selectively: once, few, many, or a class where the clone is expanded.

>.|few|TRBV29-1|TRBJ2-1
TGCAGCGTTGAAAGGAGGGCGGTAGCCGTTATCCGGAATGAGCAGTTCTTC
CSVERRAVAVIRNEQFF
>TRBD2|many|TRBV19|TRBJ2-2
TGTGCCAGTTTCAAGCAGCGGGAGGACACCGGGGAGCTGTTTTTT
CASFKQREDTGELFF
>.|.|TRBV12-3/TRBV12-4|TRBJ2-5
TGTGCCAGCAGTTCCTCCCGGCGACAGGACCAAGAGACCCAGTACTTC
CASSSSRRQDQETQYF
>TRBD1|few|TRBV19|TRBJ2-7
TGTGCCAGTGCGACAGGGCGCCCCTACGAGCAGTACTTC
CASATGRPYEQYF
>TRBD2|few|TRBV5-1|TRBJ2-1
TGCGCCAGCAGCTTGGACGGACTAGCGGGGTCTGCTGAGCAGTTCTTC
CASSLDGLAGSAEQFF
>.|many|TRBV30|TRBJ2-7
TGTGCCTGGAGTGTACGGGGCCCATACGAGCAGTACTTC
CAWSVRGPYEQYF
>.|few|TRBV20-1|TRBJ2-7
TGCAGTGCTAGAGCTTCTTCCTCCTACGAGCAGTACTTC
CSARASSSYEQYF
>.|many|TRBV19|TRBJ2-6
TGTGCCGGCGAATCTGGGGCCAACGTCCTGACTTTC
CAGESGANVLTF
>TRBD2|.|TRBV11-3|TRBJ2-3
TGTGCCAGCAGCTCCGGGACTAGCGGGAGGGCCAGCACAGATACGCAGTATTTT
CASSSGTSGRASTDTQYF
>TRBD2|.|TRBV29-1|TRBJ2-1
TGCAGCGTTGAAGAGGGACTAGCGGGCTACAATGAGCAGTTCTTC
CSVEEGLAGYNEQFF
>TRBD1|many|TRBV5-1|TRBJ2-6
TGCGCCAGCATCCCGGGGACAGGATTTTCTGGGGCCAACGTCCTGACTTTC
CASIPGTGFSGANVLTF
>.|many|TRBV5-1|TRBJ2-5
TGCGCCAGCAGCGCCGAAGAGACCCAGTACTTC
CASSAEETQYF
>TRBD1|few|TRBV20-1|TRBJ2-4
TGCAGTGCCCACAGGGGAAACGGGGCCAAAAACATTCAGTACTTC
CSAHRGNGAKNIQYF
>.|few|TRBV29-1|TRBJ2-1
TGCAGCGCCCCTACTGCCCGGTCCTACAATGAGCAGTTCTTC
CSAPTARSYNEQFF
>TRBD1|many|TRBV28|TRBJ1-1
TGTGCCAGCAACCAGGGGGCGTTCGCTGAAGCTTTCTTT
CASNQGAFAEAFF
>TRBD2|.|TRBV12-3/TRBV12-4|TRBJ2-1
TGTGCCAGCAGGTCTACCGGGACTAGCATTTACAATGAGCAGTTCTTC
CASRSTGTSIYNEQFF
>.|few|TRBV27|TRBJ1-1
TGTGCCAGCAGTCGAGGGACTCCGAACACTGAAGCTTTCTTT
CASSRGTPNTEAFF
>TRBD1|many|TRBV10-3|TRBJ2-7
TGTGCCATCAGTGAAGCAGGGGGCTTCTCCTACGAGCAGTACTTC
CAISEAGGFSYEQYF
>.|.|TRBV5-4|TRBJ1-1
TGTGCCAGCAGCTTGGCTGACGGGAAGAACACTGAAGCTTTCTTT
CASSLADGKNTEAFF
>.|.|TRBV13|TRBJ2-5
TGTGCCAGCAGCCCTTACGCGGGGGCGGCAGAGACCCAGTACTTC
CASSPYAGAAETQYF
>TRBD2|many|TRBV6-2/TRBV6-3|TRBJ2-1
TGTGCCAGCAGTTACTCAGCGGGAGAGGAAGATGAGCAGTTCTTC
CASSYSAGEEDEQFF
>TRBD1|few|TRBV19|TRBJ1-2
TGTGCCAGTAGCGGGACAGCGTTTAGTGTCTATGGCTACACCTTC
CASSGTAFSVYGYTF
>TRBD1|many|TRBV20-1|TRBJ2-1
TGCAGTGCTTTTACAGGGGGCTCGTACAATGAGCAGTTCTTC
CSAFTGGSYNEQFF
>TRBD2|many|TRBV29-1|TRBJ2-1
TGCAGCGTTGATCGGGGTCTAGCGGGAGACAATGAGCAGTTCTTC
CSVDRGLAGDNEQFF
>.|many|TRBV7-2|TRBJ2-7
TGTGCCAGCAGCTTATTAATGTGGGGGAGGAAGGACGAGCAGTACTTC
CASSLLMWGRKDEQYF
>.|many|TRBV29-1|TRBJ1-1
TGCAGCGTGGCAGGGACGGGGGCCACTGAAGCTTTCTTT
CSVAGTGATEAFF
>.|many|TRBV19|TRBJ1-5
TGTGCCACCTCCACAGGGATCTATCAGCCCCAGCATTTT
CATSTGIYQPQHF
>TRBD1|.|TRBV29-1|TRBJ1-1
TGCAGCGCCAGTCGGACAGGGGAAGAAGCTTTCTTT
CSASRTGEEAFF
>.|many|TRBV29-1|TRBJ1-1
TGCAGCGTCGCCGGATCCGGGACTGAAGCTTTCTTT
CSVAGSGTEAFF
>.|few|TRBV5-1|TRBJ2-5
TGCGCCAGCAGCTTGAGGACACGCACTCAAGAGACCCAGTACTTC
CASSLRTRTQETQYF
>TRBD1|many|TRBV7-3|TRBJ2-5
TGTGCCAGCAGCCCTGGCGGGGACAGGGATCAAGAGACCCAGTACTTC
CASSPGGDRDQETQYF
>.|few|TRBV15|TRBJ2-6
TGTGCCACCAGCAGAGAGGGGGCTGGGGCCAACGTCCTGACTTTC
CATSREGAGANVLTF
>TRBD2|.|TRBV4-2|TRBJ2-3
TGTGCCAGCAGCCAAGTTGCGGGAGTGAGAGATACGCAGTATTTT
CASSQVAGVRDTQYF
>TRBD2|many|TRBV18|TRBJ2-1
TGTGCCAGCTCTCTCGGACTAGCGGGCGGGGACAATGAGCAGTTCTTC
CASSLGLAGGDNEQFF
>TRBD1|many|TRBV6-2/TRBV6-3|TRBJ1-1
TGTGCCAGCAGGGTACCGGACAGGGCGCAAACTGAAGCTTTCTTT
CASRVPDRAQTEAFF
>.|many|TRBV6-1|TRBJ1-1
TGTGCCAGCAATGGGGGAGGCAACACTGAAGCTTTCTTT
CASNGGGNTEAFF
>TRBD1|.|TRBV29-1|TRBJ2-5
TGCAGCGTTATCCCCGGGACAGGGGAAGAGACCCAGTACTTC
CSVIPGTGEETQYF
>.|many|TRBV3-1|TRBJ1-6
TGTGCCAGCAGCCATGGGACCGGGACGCCCCTCCACTTT
CASSHGTGTPLHF
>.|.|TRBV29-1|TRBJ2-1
TGCAGCGTTGGAGAACTAGGGGCCTACAATGAGCAGTTCTTC
CSVGELGAYNEQFF
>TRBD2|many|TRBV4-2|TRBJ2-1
TGTGCCAGCAGTTTTACCTTGGGGGGGAGTGGGCGTGAGCAGTTCTTC
CASSFTLGGSGREQFF
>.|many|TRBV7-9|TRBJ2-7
TGTGCCAGCGGGCTAGCGATCTCCTACGAGCAGTACTTC
CASGLAISYEQYF
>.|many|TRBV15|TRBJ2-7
TGTGCCACCAGCAGAGCCTACGAAAGCTACGAGCAGTACTTC
CATSRAYESYEQYF
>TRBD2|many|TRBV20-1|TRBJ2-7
TGCAGTGCTGAACTACCCGGGACTAGCGCGTACGAGCAGTACTTC
CSAELPGTSAYEQYF
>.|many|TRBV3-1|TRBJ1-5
TGTGCCAGCAGCCCCGCAGGGGACGAGCGTCAGCCCCAGCATTTT
CASSPAGDERQPQHF
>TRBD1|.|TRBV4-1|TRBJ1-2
TGCGCCAGCAGCCACCCCGGACAGGCATCGCATGGCTACACCTTC
CASSHPGQASHGYTF
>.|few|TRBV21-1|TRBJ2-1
TGTGCCAGCAGAAGACTATCCCATGAGCAGTTCTTC
CASRRLSHEQFF
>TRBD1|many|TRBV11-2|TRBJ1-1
TGTGCCAGCAGCTTGGGTCCCGGGACAGCGAAAACCGACACTGAAGCTTTCTTT
CASSLGPGTAKTDTEAFF
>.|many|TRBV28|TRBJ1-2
TGTGCCAGCACCCAACCGAAGGGACGGCTCTATGGCTACACCTTC
CASTQPKGRLYGYTF
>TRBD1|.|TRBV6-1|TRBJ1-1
TGTGCCAGCAGTGAGACAGGGACGGGCACTGAAGCTTTCTTT
CASSETGTGTEAFF
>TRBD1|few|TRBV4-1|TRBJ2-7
TGCGCCAGCAGCCAGCAAGCAACCCGGGACAGGGCCTACGAGCAGTACTTC
CASSQQATRDRAYEQYF
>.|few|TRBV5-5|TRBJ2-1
TGTGCCAGCAGCCCTGAGGACTATTACGACAATGAGCAGTTCTTC
CASSPEDYYDNEQFF
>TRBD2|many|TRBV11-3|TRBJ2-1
TGTGCCAGCAGCGCCTCCGGGACTAGCGGGATCGATGAGCAGTTCTTC
CASSASGTSGIDEQFF
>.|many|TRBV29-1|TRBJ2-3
TGCAGCGTTGAAACACTCGAAAAGATCGATACGCAGTATTTT
CSVETLEKIDTQYF
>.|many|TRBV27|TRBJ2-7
TGTGCCAGCAGTTTATTAGGAGGCGGAGAGCAGTACTTC
CASSLLGGGEQYF
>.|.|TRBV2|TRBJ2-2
TGTGCCAGTCCGGGACCCCCCCTGAACACCGGGGAGCTGTTTTTT
CASPGPPLNTGELFF
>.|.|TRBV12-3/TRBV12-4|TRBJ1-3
TGTGCCAGCAGTTTTGGGAACTCTGAAAACACCATATATTTT
CASSFGNSENTIYF
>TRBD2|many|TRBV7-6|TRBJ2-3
TGTGCCAGCAGCCGACTAGCGGGAAAGACTAGCACAGATACGCAGTATTTT
CASSRLAGKTSTDTQYF